The 3 T cell receptor beta chains below were found in one sample sequenced in a study of cytomegalovirus exposure and HLA in healthy donors. A multiplex PCR was run with 60 Vbeta primers and 13 Jbeta primers. TCRdb's copy holds only in-frame clones and misses some; the assay was immunoSEQ multiplex PCR. Seen in this sample are just under 80,000 clones; the ten most common clones hold approximately 4.2%. The sample was PBMCs. These receptor sequences come from a young man in good health and CMV-seropositive.

V is TRBV19 and J is TRBJ2-1, with 7 nucleotides matching TRBD1. CDR3 size: 17 residues. Germline V gives CDR1 LNHDA, CDR2 SQIVND (reference sequence). The junction had 20 bases not matched to a gene; V was cut back by 6 bases and J by 9 bases. DNA of the CDR3: TGTGCCAGTAGCTCGGAACAAGCTGCTAGACAGGGAACTGAGCAGTTCTTC. It specifies CASSSEQAARQGTEQFF.

This chain joins TRBV6-6 and TRBJ1-5; TRBD1 matches at 7 bases. The CDR3 is 15 amino acids. With V trimmed by 5 bases and J by 2 bases, 6 bases remained unmatched. Germline-derived CDR1 and CDR2 are MNHNY and SVGAGI (reference sequence). This chain's CDR3 is CASSGDRAGNQPQHF. CDR3 nucleotide sequence: TGTGCCAGCAGTGGCGACAGGGCGGGCAATCAGCCCCAGCATTTT.

CDR3 bases: TGCGCCAGCAGCTTCACGACACTCCGCCTGTACGAGCAGTACTTC. Residues: CASSFTTLRLYEQYF. The rearrangement joins TRBV5-1 to TRBJ2-7; D unresolved. CDR3 length equals 15 residues. CDR1 SGHRS and CDR2 YFSETQ come from the germline V gene. V lost 2 bases and J 4 bases, leaving 16 bases between the germline ends.